Sequencing of this TCR beta chain was carried out in a study of blood T cell repertoires in COVID-19. Study summary: T cells, B-cell-depleted T cells, or PBMCs provided the cDNA or gDNA that served as material.

Methods used by the authors: Reference gene primer amplification yielded estimated nucleated cell counts. TCRdb's copy holds only in-frame clones and misses some; the assay was immunoSEQ multiplex PCR. The D gene and trimming were derived from the DNA, and the V and J assignments and clone size from that table. This sample has about 100,000 clones, with roughly 87% found just once. The material sequenced was peripheral blood. The clonotype originates from a man aged 25-45 years in a cohort sampled during active COVID-19.

Here the CDR3 DNA reads TGTGCCAGCAGTGCGCGGGACAGGGTTCAGGCTTTCTTT. Translating it yields CASSARDRVQAFF. The rearrangement joins TRBV27 to TRBJ1-1; 9 nucleotides match TRBD1. The CDR3 totals 13 residues. Germline CDR1 reads MNHEY; CDR2 reads SMNVEV (reference sequence). Germline trimming cut 5 bases from V and 11 bases from J; bases unmatched to any gene: 9.